The source of this T cell receptor beta chain is a study of cytomegalovirus exposure and HLA in healthy donors. Comment on this clone: Its antigen is still unknown.

Germline V gene lookup returns CDR1 SNHLY and CDR2 FYNNEI. V lost 4 bases, J lost 8 bases, and 15 bases lay in between. This CDR3 spans 14 amino acids. Researchers ran the PCR with 60 Vbeta and 13 Jbeta primers. Method: immunoSEQ multiplex PCR; TCRdb's copy keeps in-frame clones and lacks some. The sample consists of roughly 87,000 clones, roughly 77% of them appearing once. Study conclusions and caveats: Later analysis identified several of the most significant clusters that appeared linked to common viral pathogens.

The chain is built from TRBV2 and TRBJ2-1, with D tentatively TRBD2 (5 bases). Sequenced input: PBMCs. The TCR sequence derives from a woman between 40 and 50 years old in good health and CMV-seropositive. CDR3 in amino acids: CASSAGGPDDEQFF. The CDR3 coding sequence is TGTGCCAGCAGTGCAGGCGGGCCGGACGATGAGCAGTTCTTC.